A selection of T cell receptor beta chains follows, all from one sample in a study of cytomegalovirus exposure and HLA in healthy donors. Some clones are missing from TCRdb's copy, which holds only in-frame ones; the method was immunoSEQ multiplex PCR. Seen here are 130,000 or so clones, 74% observed once, and the top ten hold around 4.1%. Input material: PBMCs. The receptors originated from a man between 18 and 35 years old in good health and CMV-seropositive. CDR3s include the opening cysteine and the closing phenylalanine or tryptophan. D genes are given only for firm matches. Part of the rows lack a size; the others show once, few, many or a class for expanded clones.

>-|-|TRBJ2-7|TRBV5-1
TGCGCCAGCAGCTTGAGGCAGGGCAGCGAGCAGTACTTC
CASSLRQGSEQYF
>-|-|TRBJ1-5|TRBV6-1
TGTGCCAGCAGTGAAGCGCTCGGGGGGCAGCCCCAGCATTTT
CASSEALGGQPQHF
>-|-|TRBJ2-2|TRBV18
TGTGCCAGCTCAACCGCCGGGACAGGGGAGCTGTTTTTT
CASSTAGTGELFF
>TRBD2|-|TRBJ2-5|TRBV4-2
TGTGCCAGCAGGGGGACTAGCGGACCCATTAAGATGGCCCAGTACTTC
CASRGTSGPIKMAQYF
>-|-|TRBJ1-5|TRBV14
TGTGCCAGCAGCCAAGGAGGGGGGGGACTGGGGCCCCAGCATTTT
CASSQGGGGLGPQHF
>TRBD2|-|TRBJ2-1|TRBV7-2
TGTGCCAGCAGTCTCCAAAAGACTAGCGGGAGGATGTATGAGCAGTTCTTC
CASSLQKTSGRMYEQFF
>TRBD1|-|TRBJ2-7|TRBV7-2
TGTGCCAGCAGCACTACAGGGGTGTTTAGGGAGCAGTACTTC
CASSTTGVFREQYF
>-|-|TRBJ2-7|TRBV4-2
TGTGCCAGCATAAGGAGGACCTACGAGCAGTACTTC
CASIRRTYEQYF
>-|-|TRBJ2-3|TRBV7-6
TGTGCCAGCAGCTCTGGCACAGATACGCAGTATTTT
CASSSGTDTQYF
>-|-|TRBJ1-2|TRBV28
TGTGCCAGCAGACGAGCACAGGACTATGGCTACACCTTC
CASRRAQDYGYTF
>TRBD1|-|TRBJ1-2|TRBV27
TGTGCCAGCAGCCGATCAGGACAGGGGGCAAATACCTATGGCTACACCTTC
CASSRSGQGANTYGYTF
>TRBD2|-|TRBJ2-1|TRBV7-8
TGTGCCAGCAGCCCCAAGCGGGAGGGCCTCAGAGAGCAGTTCTTC
CASSPKREGLREQFF
>-|-|TRBJ2-1|TRBV9
TGTGCCAGCAGTGATCGTAGGTCGTCGAGGGCCATCTCCTACAATGAGCAGTTCTTC
CASSDRRSSRAISYNEQFF
>-|-|TRBJ1-2|TRBV6-5
TGTGCCAGCAGTCTCCGGGACACCCCTAACTATGGCTACACCTTC
CASSLRDTPNYGYTF
>TRBD2|-|TRBJ2-1|TRBV4-1
TGCGCCAGCAGCCATCCTGTAGCGGGAGGGCCGAGAGGCAATGAGCAGTTCTTC
CASSHPVAGGPRGNEQFF
>TRBD2|-|TRBJ2-1|TRBV25-1
TGTGCCAGCAGTGAACTGGGGACTAGCGGGAGTCAGTACAATGAGCAGTTCTTC
CASSELGTSGSQYNEQFF
>-|-|TRBJ1-2|TRBV7-9
TGTGCCAGCAGCTCTCGTGAAACAGAGCTATACTATGGCTACACCTTC
CASSSRETELYYGYTF
>TRBD1|-|TRBJ2-7|TRBV7-8
TGTGCCAGCAGCTTAGGAGGGGACAGATCCTACGAGCAGTACTTC
CASSLGGDRSYEQYF
>-|-|TRBJ2-3|TRBV7-6
TGTGCCAGCAGCTCCACTTCCGGGACACCACAGTATTTT
CASSSTSGTPQYF
>-|-|TRBJ1-2|TRBV4-3
TGCGCCAGCAGCCAAGAGTACGGGATCGGCGGCTACACCTTC
CASSQEYGIGGYTF
>-|-|TRBJ2-1|TRBV25-1
TGTGCCAGCAGTGACCGCTGGACTGAAAATGAGCAGTTCTTC
CASSDRWTENEQFF
>TRBD2|few|TRBJ2-2|TRBV5-4
TGTGCCAGCAGCCGGGGACTAGCGGGAGTGAACACCGGGGAGCTGTTTTTT
CASSRGLAGVNTGELFF
>TRBD1|-|TRBJ2-7|TRBV2
TGTGCCAGCAGTGAAACGACAGGGGTCGTTTACGAGCAGTACTTC
CASSETTGVVYEQYF
>TRBD1|-|TRBJ1-4|TRBV19
TGTGCCAGTAGTTGGACAGGGGACTTAAATGAAAAACTGTTTTTT
CASSWTGDLNEKLFF
>-|-|TRBJ2-7|TRBV4-2
TGTGCCAGCAGCCCTTATGAGAGGACCTACGAGCAGTACTTC
CASSPYERTYEQYF
>TRBD1|-|TRBJ1-1|TRBV30
TGTGCCTGGAGTTCAGGGGGCGCGTACACTGAAGCTTTCTTT
CAWSSGGAYTEAFF
>TRBD1|-|TRBJ1-1|TRBV2
TGTGCCAACCACGACAGGGCTCGGGGAATGAACACTGAAGCTTTCTTT
CANHDRARGMNTEAFF
>-|-|TRBJ2-1|TRBV7-3
TGTGCCAGCAGCCCGACTAGGACGAATGAGCAGTTCTTC
CASSPTRTNEQFF
>-|once|TRBJ2-7|TRBV15
TGTGCCACCAGCAGAGGTGGGCGGGGGCCCCTCTCCTACGAGCAGTACTTC
CATSRGGRGPLSYEQYF
>-|-|TRBJ2-6|TRBV2
TGTGCCAGCAGTGTCACGCGGGGGGCCAACGTCCTGACTTTC
CASSVTRGANVLTF
>-|-|TRBJ2-5|TRBV5-4
TGCGCCAGCAGCTTGGGTATGACAGTTGGGACCCAGTACTTC
CASSLGMTVGTQYF
>-|-|TRBJ1-6|TRBV6-4
TGTGCCAGCAGTGAGGGGGCTGGTTCACCCCTCCACTTT
CASSEGAGSPLHF
>-|-|TRBJ1-2|TRBV9
TGTGCCAGCAGTCAAACCTCGGGAGCCTCTAACTATGGCTACACCTTC
CASSQTSGASNYGYTF
>TRBD1|-|TRBJ1-2|TRBV10-3
TGTGCCATCAGCGAACAGGGGAGGGGCTACACCTTC
CAISEQGRGYTF
>-|few|TRBJ1-4|TRBV5-1
TGCGCCAGCGGCCTTCGGGGACTAACTAATGAAAAACTGTTTTTT
CASGLRGLTNEKLFF
>TRBD1|few|TRBJ1-4|TRBV18
TGTGCCAGCTCACCACGACTCGACAGGGGGGATAATGAAAAACTGTTTTTT
CASSPRLDRGDNEKLFF
>-|-|TRBJ1-2|TRBV7-9
TGTGCCAGCAGCCAGGCGGGCGGGAAATACTATGGCTACACCTTC
CASSQAGGKYYGYTF
>-|-|TRBJ1-6|TRBV11-2
TGTGCCAGCAGCTTAGATCCCCGGTCACCCCTCCACTTT
CASSLDPRSPLHF
>TRBD2|-|TRBJ2-7|TRBV7-3
TGTGCCAGCAGCTTAGCGGGAGATAGCTCCTACGAGCAGTACTTC
CASSLAGDSSYEQYF
>-|-|TRBJ1-6|TRBV6-5
TGTGCCAGCAGGATAGGGGGAAGTCGTAATTCACCCCTCCACTTT
CASRIGGSRNSPLHF
>-|-|TRBJ1-4|TRBV7-9
TGTGCCAGCAGCCCTAGCCTTTCTGATGAAAAACTGTTTTTT
CASSPSLSDEKLFF